The source of this TCR beta chain is a study of regulatory T cells in long-lasting Graves disease. There are 16 residues in the CDR3. Germline CDR1 KGHSH, CDR2 LQKENI. V lost 2 bases and J 6 bases, leaving 16 bases between the germline ends. As for time point: persistent/refractory GD, antithyroid drugs over 5 years with positive TRAb. After RNA was extracted from PBMCs, the TCR library was made from it. The TCR beta library used iRepertoire HTBI primers with Arm-PCR amplification of CDR3. Each CDR3 protein gets one entry after TCRdb re-called the multiplex PCR reads with MiXCR. The data hold 350,000 to 450,000 distinct CDR3 sequences, with roughly 20% observed a single time.

V usage is TRBV18 and J usage is TRBJ2-2, with D maybe TRBD1 (5 bases). This specimen consisted of peripheral blood mononuclear cells (PBMCs), obtained when the disease was refractory, from a patient treated with antithyroid drugs. The receptor was isolated from a female donor with Graves disease. In DNA form, the CDR3 reads TGTGCCAGCTCACCAATGTCAGGGTCCTCACCCGGGGAGCTGTTTTTT. Its protein is CASSPMSGSSPGELFF. The full variable domain, its missing parts supplied by reference TRBV18 and TRBJ2-2, is NAGVMQNPRHLVRRRGQEARLRCSPMKGHSHVYWYRQLPEEGLKFMVYLQKENIIDESGMPKERFSAEFPKEGPSILRIQQVVRGDSAAYFCASSPMSGSSPGELFFGEGSRLTVL.